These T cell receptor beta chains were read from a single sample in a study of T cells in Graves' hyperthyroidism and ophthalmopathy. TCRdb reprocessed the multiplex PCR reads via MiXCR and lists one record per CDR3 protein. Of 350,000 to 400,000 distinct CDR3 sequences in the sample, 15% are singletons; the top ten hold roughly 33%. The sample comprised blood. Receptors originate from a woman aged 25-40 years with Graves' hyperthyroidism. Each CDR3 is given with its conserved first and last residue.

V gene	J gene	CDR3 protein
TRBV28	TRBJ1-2	CASSLSGGYTF
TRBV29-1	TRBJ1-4	CSAGQTTNEKLFF
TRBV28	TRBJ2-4	CASSLLWGSKNIQYF
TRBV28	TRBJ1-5	CASSLSGYVNQPQHF
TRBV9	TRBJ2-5	CASGPPTLETQYF
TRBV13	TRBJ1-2	CASSVGLFEGYTF
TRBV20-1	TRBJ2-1	CSASDPDNEQFF
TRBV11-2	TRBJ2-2	CASSLQNSPWTGPPPNTGELFF
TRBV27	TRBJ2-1	CASSSRAAWNEQFF
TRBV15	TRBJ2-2	CATSRDTSLTGELFF
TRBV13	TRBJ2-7	CASSWRETSYEQYF
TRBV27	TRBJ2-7	CASSYSFRGTHEQYF
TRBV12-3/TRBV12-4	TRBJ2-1	CASSLSASGTYNEQFF
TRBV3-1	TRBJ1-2	CASSFPLGRGYTF
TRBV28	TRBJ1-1	CASSRYGMNTEAFF
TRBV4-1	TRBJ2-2	CATRGREWTGELFF
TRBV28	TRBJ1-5	CASRASNQPQHF
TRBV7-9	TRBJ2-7	CASSVGTVLSYEQYF